This TCR beta chain is from a study of blood T cell repertoires in COVID-19. Study overall: The samples span acute and convalescent COVID-19 from the United States, Italy and Spain. T cells, B-cell-depleted T cells, or PBMCs provided the cDNA or gDNA that served as material.

CDR1 SGHTS and CDR2 YDEGEE come from the germline V gene. CDR3 length: 16 residues. Between the trimmed V and J ends, which lost 8 bases and 4 bases, there was a span of 21 bases. Profiled with immunoSEQ multiplex PCR; TCRdb holds only in-frame clones, not every one. The sample lists about 89,000 clones; over 70% were seen once. This clone was picked up a small number of times. The gene calls are TRBV5-8 and TRBJ1-4; D is uncertain. Sequenced: peripheral blood. The clonotype originates from an elderly woman with acute or convalescent COVID-19. In DNA, the CDR3 is TGTGCCAGTATCCCCGCCACTGGCAGGATTAATGAAAAACTGTTTTTT. It is translated as CASIPATGRINEKLFF.